This T cell receptor (beta chain) appears in the sequencing data of a study of blood T cell repertoires in COVID-19. Study context: PBMCs, B-cell-depleted T cells, or T cells were the source of the cDNA or gDNA that made up the material.

The table came from immunoSEQ multiplex PCR; TCRdb's copy has only in-frame clones and leaves some out. The data contain more than 300,000 clones, over 75% of them singletons. The germline V and J ends were trimmed by 2 bases and 5 bases, with 24 bases remaining between them. The CDR3 spans 18 residues. Germline assignment: CDR1 SGHRS and CDR2 YFSETQ. J is TRBJ2-3 and V is TRBV5-1; a weak D match, TRBD1 (6 bases). The receptor was derived from a woman in her twenties or thirties with COVID-19, enrolled during active disease. The specimen sequenced was peripheral blood. Here the CDR3 reads CASSFLGGSGQLGDTQYF. The CDR3 DNA follows: TGCGCCAGCAGCTTCCTTGGGGGCTCGGGGCAGCTGGGAGATACGCAGTATTTT.